A single sample is the source of the 25 T cell receptor beta chains below, sequenced in a study of CD8+CD57+ T cells in acquired aplastic anemia. For CDR3 and TCR beta VDJ profiling, genomic DNA was the template used. Using its own MiXCR run on the reads, TCRdb lists one record per CDR3 protein. The data contain approximately 220,000 distinct CDR3 sequences, around half of them singletons. Sequencing involved patients with CD8+CD57+ cell expansion previously shown by flow cytometry. The sequencing sample was made of sorted CD4+, CD8+, or CD8+CD57+ T cells (not recorded which) from PBMCs. Receptors originate from a human donor with aplastic anemia.

This clonotype was seen repeatedly, ten times or more. CDR3 residues: CASSLRQAGEQYF. The DNA for the CDR3 is TGTGCCAGCAGTTTACGCCAGGCGGGCGAGCAGTACTTC. The chain is built from TRBV27 and TRBJ2-7; D perhaps matches TRBD2 (5 bases). CDR1 is MNHEY and CDR2 is SMNVEV in the germline V gene (reference sequence). The CDR3 totals 13 residues. The V end lost 2 bases, the J end lost 6 bases, and 11 bases lay between the germline ends.

This clonotype has more than one count but fewer than ten. A much larger clone differs from this one at a single base, so this may be a read error. The chain joins TRBV20-1 to TRBJ2-7; D is perhaps TRBD1 (6 bases). The CDR3 consists of 14 residues. V lost 4 bases to trimming and J lost 0 bases, with 13 bases between them. Germline V gives CDR1 DFQATT, CDR2 SNEGSKA (reference sequence). The CDR3 DNA reads as TGCAGTGCTAAGACAGGAGAAAACTCCTACGAGCAGTACTTC. Protein: CSAKTGENSYEQYF.

This sequence joins TRBV7-3 and TRBJ1-5; D is unresolved. CDR1 is SGHTA and CDR2 is FQGTGA in the germline V gene. The CDR3 length is 13 residues. V lost 5 bases and J lost 7, with 12 bases in between. The DNA of the CDR3 is TGTGCCAGCAGCCAGACGGGGTCGCAGCCCCAGCATTTT. It encodes CASSQTGSQPQHF.

This rearrangement joins TRBV20-1 to TRBJ1-6; a weak D match, TRBD1 (6 bases). The CDR3 is 13 amino acids. In germline, CDR1 is DFQATT, CDR2 SNEGSKA (reference sequence). Between the trimmed V and J ends, which lost 6 bases and 7 bases, there was a span of 13 bases. CDR3 coding DNA: TGCAGTGCCGGGGGGCAGGGAAATTCACCCCTCCACTTT. This translates into CSAGGQGNSPLHF.

The chain has TRBV12-3 or TRBV12-4 and TRBJ2-5; D is unresolved. The CDR3 is 15 residues long. The V end lost 0 bases, the J end lost 1 base, and 9 bases lay between the germline ends. In nucleotides, the CDR3 is TGTGCCAGCAGTTTAGCTTCCTGGACCCAAGAGACCCAGTACTTC. This codes for CASSLASWTQETQYF.

To note about this clonotype: A junction boundary mismatches the germline segment, possibly from a read error. This rearrangement joins TRBV15 to TRBJ2-7, with a weak D call TRBD2 (6 bases). This CDR3 has 16 amino acids. CDR1 and CDR2 (germline): LNHNV, YYDKDF (reference sequence). The CDR3 is CASSQDAAGSSYEQYF. In DNA, the CDR3 is TGTGCCAGCAGCCAAGACGCGGCGGGATCCTCCTACGAGCAGTACTTC.

This clonotype was counted a few times. This chain uses TRBV7-9 with TRBJ2-7; 8 bases fit TRBD1. The CDR3 length is 15 residues. From germline, CDR1 is SEHNR and CDR2 FQNEAQ (reference sequence). J was trimmed by 5 bases and V by 5 bases; bases with no gene match: 11. Here the CDR3 DNA reads TGTGCCAGCAGCCCGGGACAGGCGGTTATCGACGAGCAGTACTTC. This codes for CASSPGQAVIDEQYF.

In this sample, this clonotype turned up many times. CDR3 sequence reads: CASSVATGAYEQYF. In DNA form, the CDR3 reads TGTGCCAGCAGCGTAGCTACAGGGGCCTACGAGCAGTACTTC. The chain couples TRBV9 to TRBJ2-7, with 7 bases matching TRBD1. Trimming took 0 bases from V and 2 from J; bases not matched to a gene: 2. In germline, CDR1 is SGDLS, CDR2 YYNGEE. This CDR3 has 14 residues.

Worth noting for this clonotype: At one end, the junction sequence differs from germline, possibly due to a read error. This sequence joins TRBV3-1 and TRBJ2-7, with D unclear. Germline CDR1 is LGHDT and CDR2 is YNNKEL (reference sequence). The CDR3 has 13 residues. Written as DNA, the CDR3 is TGTGCCAGCAGCCCGGGTTACTCCTTCGAGCAGTACTTC. It encodes CASSPGYSFEQYF.

The gene calls are TRBV7-3 and TRBJ2-1, with D possibly matching TRBD2 (6 bases). The CDR3 is 13 amino acids. The V end was cut by 6 bases, the J end by 6 bases, with 12 bases between. CDR1 and CDR2 from the germline V gene are SGHTA and FQGTGA. Here the CDR3 DNA reads TGTGCCAGCAGACTGGAGGGCCTCAATGAGCAGTTCTTC. This encodes CASRLEGLNEQFF.

This clonotype is a singleton in its sample. One junction end disagrees with the germline gene, perhaps due to a read error. J is TRBJ1-1 and V is TRBV7-6; the D gene is possibly TRBD1 (6 bases). The CDR3 extends over 13 amino acids. The germline gives CDR1 SGHVS, CDR2 FNYEAQ. CDR3 sequence reads: CASSLGGGTKAFF. In DNA, the CDR3 is TGTGCCAGCAGCCTAGGGGGGGGCACTAAAGCTTTCTTT.

This chain links TRBV19 with TRBJ1-2; D ambiguous. The CDR3 contains 11 residues. Germline CDR1 reads LNHDA; CDR2 reads SQIVND (reference sequence). V was pared by 3 bases and J by 4 bases, with 3 bases between. The CDR3 loop reads CASSMGYGYTF. CDR3 DNA sequence: TGTGCCAGTAGTATGGGCTATGGCTACACCTTC.

This clonotype has ten or more counts. The chain combines TRBV19 with TRBJ2-5; D call uncertain. Germline CDR1 reads LNHDA; CDR2 reads SQIVND (reference sequence). V lost 5 bases and J lost 5, with 15 bases in between. This CDR3 comprises 14 residues. CDR3 nucleotide sequence: TGTGCCAGTAGTGCGTCTTGGGGTGGGGAGACCCAGTACTTC. It is translated as CASSASWGGETQYF. The full variable domain, its missing parts supplied by reference TRBV19 and TRBJ2-5, is DGGITQSPKYLFRKEGQNVTLSCEQNLNHDAMYWYRQDPGQGLRLIYYSQIVNDFQKGDIAEGYSVSREKKESFPLTVTSAQKNPTAFYLCASSASWGGETQYFGPGTRLLVL.

This clonotype has at least ten counts. This sequence joins TRBV19 and TRBJ1-4, with D unclear. V lost 5 bases, J lost 7 bases, and 14 bases lay in between. The CDR3 has 14 residues. CDR1 is LNHDA, CDR2 SQIVND, per germline (reference sequence). The CDR3 nucleotides read TGTGCCAGTAGTTCGGAGGGCGTCGGTGAAAAACTGTTTTTT. Its translation: CASSSEGVGEKLFF.

The genes are TRBV29-1 and TRBJ1-1; D uncertain. The CDR3 is made up of 10 amino acids. The germline V gene has CDR1 SQVTM and CDR2 ANQGSEA. V gave up 6 bases and J gave up 7 bases, with 9 bases separating them. The DNA of the CDR3 is TGCAGCGTCACATTACTTGAAGCTTTCTTT. As protein: CSVTLLEAFF.

This clonotype appeared many times. This chain connects TRBV3-1 to TRBJ2-1; possibly TRBD2 for D (5 bases). In germline, CDR1 is LGHDT, CDR2 YNNKEL (reference sequence). This CDR3 region has 14 residues. The V end lost 5 bases, the J end lost 10 bases, and 18 bases lay between the germline ends. The DNA for the CDR3 is TGTGCCAGCAGCTTCGGGCCCCACGGGGTAGAGCAGTTCTTC. It yields the protein CASSFGPHGVEQFF.

Ten or more counts support this clonotype. The rearrangement joins TRBV7-9 to TRBJ1-2, with 8 bases lining up with TRBD1. V shed 5 bases and J 2 bases; nucleotides not matched to a gene: 10. Germline V lookup: CDR1 SEHNR, CDR2 FQNEAQ (reference sequence). CDR3 length equals 16 residues. CDR3: CASSEPQYRGNYGYTF. The CDR3 DNA follows: TGTGCCAGCAGCGAACCCCAATACAGGGGGAACTATGGCTACACCTTC.

The chain carries TRBV20-1 and TRBJ1-2; TRBD1 matches at 10 bases. The V segment lost 3 bases and the J segment 6 bases; nucleotides outside the gene matches: 10. The germline gives CDR1 DFQATT, CDR2 SNEGSKA (reference sequence). CDR3 length: 15 residues. For the CDR3, the DNA is TGCAGTGCTAGTCAAAGCGGACAGGGGGGAGATGGCTACACCTTC. This sequence encodes CSASQSGQGGDGYTF.

The rearrangement joins TRBV5-4 to TRBJ2-3, with no clear D. The CDR3 length is 12 residues. Trimming removed 4 bases at V and 4 bases at J, with 7 bases between. Germline V gene data show CDR1 as SGHNT and CDR2 as YYREEE (reference sequence). CDR3 region: CASSTASDTQYF. The CDR3 nucleotides are TGTGCCAGCAGCACCGCATCAGATACGCAGTATTTT.

This clonotype was found many times. The J gene is TRBJ1-2, the V gene TRBV29-1; 7 bases fit TRBD1. Germline CDR1 reads SQVTM; CDR2 reads ANQGSEA. The CDR3 has 11 amino acids. Trimming removed 7 bases from V and 3 bases from J; junction bases left unmatched: 2. The CDR3 region is CSAGTDYGYTF. CDR3 in DNA: TGCAGCGCTGGGACAGACTATGGCTACACCTTC.

To note about this clonotype: Germline and junction disagree at one end, which may indicate a read error. The chain uses TRBV15 and TRBJ2-7; 11 nucleotides align to TRBD1. Germline V CDR1 and CDR2: LNHNV, YYDKDF (reference sequence). This CDR3 has 15 residues. CDR3: CATGRRDRGSVEQYF. In DNA, the CDR3 is TGTGCCACCGGCAGAAGGGACAGGGGGTCTGTCGAGCAGTACTTC.

This clonotype was recorded only once. The rearrangement uses TRBV10-2 and TRBJ2-7, with 9 bases aligning to TRBD1. The CDR3 contains 13 residues. J gave up 6 bases and V 7 bases, and 7 bases lay outside the gene matches. CDR1 WSHSY and CDR2 SAAADI come from the germline V gene. The CDR3 sequence: CASNAGTGFEQYF. For the CDR3, the DNA is TGCGCCAGCAACGCCGGGACAGGGTTCGAGCAGTACTTC.

There are many counts of this clonotype. The chain links TRBV7-2 to TRBJ2-7; D call uncertain. Trimming stripped 0 bases from V and 5 bases from J, with 11 bases between. Germline V gene data show CDR1 as SGHTA and CDR2 as FQGNSA. The CDR3 contains 14 residues. CDR3 nucleotides: TGTGCCAGCAGCTTAGCGCTCCAGCTCCACGAGCAGTACTTC. This codes for CASSLALQLHEQYF.

This clonotype was counted between two and nine times. V gene TRBV27 combines with J gene TRBJ1-2; the D is unclear. The CDR3 sequence is 14 residues long. Between the trimmed V and J ends, which lost 3 bases and 5 bases, there was a span of 13 bases. Germline V gives CDR1 MNHEY, CDR2 SMNVEV (reference sequence). CDR3 nucleotide sequence: TGTGCCAGCAGTTTGGGCAGATTCAATTATGGCTACACCTTC. This gives the protein CASSLGRFNYGYTF.

This clonotype has more than one count but fewer than ten. This rearrangement joins TRBV15 to TRBJ2-7, with 10 bases aligning to TRBD1. The length of the CDR3 is 13 residues. From germline, CDR1 is LNHNV and CDR2 YYDKDF (reference sequence). The ends lost 8 bases at V and 4 bases at J; junction bases unmatched: 5. CDR3 nucleotides: TGTGCCACCCTGAGACAGGGGGCGTACGAGCAGTACTTC. Protein: CATLRQGAYEQYF.